This T cell receptor (beta chain) was profiled in a study of vaccination effects on CD4 cells after COVID-19. The study's findings and limits: The study got few convalescent patients and did not collect any early post-infection timepoints. Substantial clonal contraction characterized both infection- and vaccine-induced clones late after vaccination.

This CDR3 has 13 amino acids. Germline-derived CDR1 and CDR2 are KGHSH and LQKENI. Trimming removed 3 bases from V and 1 base from J, with 6 bases in between. With regard to this clone: Its cognate antigen is unknown.

Only in-frame clones appear in the TCRdb table, and some are missing; sequencing was by immunoSEQ multiplex PCR. The sample lists tens of thousands of clones, under 75% seen once, with roughly 24% in the top ten. Sequencing followed a ViraFEST assay step that expanded antigen-specific CD4+ T cells with viral peptide pools. Once cultured for nine to ten days, the cells underwent separation to obtain CD4+ T cells. Each vaccine recipient was nucleocapsid antibody negative and had no prior SARS-CoV-2 infection. Every well got around 1.9 million PBMC, which were grown with about 9.9 IU/ml IL-2 and about 9.7 ug/ml peptides. Cultures got half-medium changes with IL-2 on days 3 and 7.

This specimen was CD4+ T cells from PBMCs cultured with HCoV-OC43 spike peptides, taken before COVID-19 vaccination. Regarding subset: HCoV-OC43 spike overlapping peptide pool stimulation. This TCR derives from a human donor who received a COVID-19 vaccine. This chain uses TRBV18 with TRBJ1-1, with D unresolved. The CDR3 nucleotides are TGTGCCAGCTCACCCACTACGAACACTGAAGCTTTCTTT. It encodes CASSPTTNTEAFF.